This T cell receptor beta chain derives from a study of response to subunit inactivated influenza vaccine. The sample holds many counts of this clonotype. No antigen is known for it. Whole-study results and caveats: T cells newly recruited by each seasonal influenza vaccination are few, the authors suggested.

The CDR3 sequence is 14 residues long. V gave up 6 bases and J gave up 3 bases; unmatched junction bases: 5. TCRdb recomputed calls from the RT-PCR reads with MiXCR, one row per CDR3 protein. The sample consists of 860,000 or so distinct CDR3 sequences, 21% of them appearing once. The sequenced sample was PBMCs from blood, obtained about 5 days after vaccination. V is TRBV12-3 or TRBV12-4 and J is TRBJ2-7; the match to TRBD1 covers 10 bases. This TCR derives from a man aged 45-65 years who received an inactivated influenza vaccine. DNA of the CDR3: TGTGCCAGCAGCCTCCGGGACAGGGGCTACGAGCAGTACTTC. Its translation is CASSLRDRGYEQYF.